Below, 17 T cell receptor beta chains from the same sample are listed, as sequenced in a study of T cell repertoires in cytomegalovirus infection. From the reads, TCRdb called clonotypes with MiXCR, one entry per CDR3 protein. The table shows 450,000 to 650,000 distinct CDR3 sequences, with less than 30% occurring only once. The specimen sequenced was PBMCs. All receptors derive from a human donor in good health (CMV status not recorded). Some clones in this sample may be carry-over from other donors' samples.

The chain recombines TRBV9 with TRBJ2-2; 10 positions agree with TRBD2. The CDR3 loop spans 16 amino acids. From germline, CDR1 is SGDLS and CDR2 YYNGEE. V dropped 3 bases and J dropped 7; count of bases not matched to a gene: 9. CDR3 residues: CASSASGRAVNGELFF. For the CDR3, the DNA is TGTGCCAGCAGCGCCAGCGGGAGGGCCGTGAACGGGGAGCTGTTTTTT.

This clonotype was seen only a few times. The genes are TRBV27 and TRBJ1-2; no reliable D call. CDR3 length equals 17 residues. V was pared by 4 bases and J by 0 bases, with 18 bases between. CDR1 is MNHEY and CDR2 is SMNVEV in the germline V gene (reference sequence). CDR3 nucleotide sequence: TGTGCCAGCAGTTCACTGGGTTTTGGAAAACCTAACTATGGCTACACCTTC. This sequence encodes CASSSLGFGKPNYGYTF.

This clonotype was seen at least ten times. The chain uses TRBV7-2 and TRBJ2-3, with TRBD1 as a possible D gene (6 bases). V was pared by 7 bases and J by 0 bases, with 11 bases between. Germline assignment: CDR1 SGHTA and CDR2 FQGNSA. CDR3 size: 14 residues. The CDR3 DNA reads as TGTGCCAGCACCAAGGACAGTAGCACAGATACGCAGTATTTT. Translating it yields CASTKDSSTDTQYF.

This clonotype was recorded a few times. This chain uses TRBV20-1 with TRBJ1-5; possible D gene TRBD1, 6 bases. Trimming cost V 6 bases and J 5 bases, with 26 bases left between them. The CDR3 totals 17 residues. CDR1 DFQATT and CDR2 SNEGSKA come from the germline V gene (reference sequence). The CDR3 nucleotides read TGCAGTGCCAGTGGGGGCCGAGGTCAGGGAAGGTATCAGCCCCAGCATTTT. This codes for CSASGGRGQGRYQPQHF.

V gene TRBV10-3 combines with J gene TRBJ1-5, with D uncertain. CDR1 is ENHRY, CDR2 SYGVKD, per germline. The CDR3 contains 13 residues. The ends were cut back, 11 bases at V and 2 bases at J, with 13 bases in the middle. CDR3 loop: CASHGQGNQPQHF. The DNA for the CDR3 is TGTGCCTCGCACGGGCAGGGCAATCAGCCCCAGCATTTT.

This clonotype was observed at least ten times. J is TRBJ2-3 and V is TRBV7-6; D is unclear. The CDR3 loop spans 15 amino acids. V gave up 1 base and J gave up 0 bases, with 8 bases separating them. CDR1 and CDR2 from the germline V gene are SGHVS and FNYEAQ. The CDR3 DNA is TGTGCCAGCAGCTTAGAACGGATTAGCACAGATACGCAGTATTTT. Encoded protein: CASSLERISTDTQYF. The entire variable domain, with the rest obtained from reference TRBV7-6 and TRBJ2-3, is as follows: GAGVSQSPRYKVTKRGQDVALRCDPISGHVSLYWYRQALGQGPEFLTYFNYEAQQDKSGLPNDRFSAERPEGSISTLTIQRTEQRDSAMYRCASSLERISTDTQYFGPGTRLTVL.

This clonotype was seen ten or more times. The chain is built from TRBV6-1 and TRBJ2-7; 8 positions match TRBD1. V lost 5 bases to trimming and J lost 3 bases; unmatched junction nucleotides: 21. The CDR3 is 19 amino acids. Germline-derived CDR1 and CDR2 are MNHNS and SASEGT. DNA for the CDR3: TGTGCCAGCAGTCGTCAGGGGGCTACGTTTTGGGAGGACGACTACGAGCAGTACGTC. Protein product: CASSRQGATFWEDDYEQYV.

The J gene is TRBJ2-5, the V gene TRBV3-1; a possible D gene is TRBD1 (6 bases). The V end was cut by 3 bases, the J end by 2 bases, with 13 bases between. CDR3 length: 15 residues. Per germline, CDR1 LGHDT and CDR2 YNNKEL (reference sequence). CDR3 residues: CASSQVQGIQETQYF. In DNA, the CDR3 is TGTGCCAGCAGCCAGGTTCAGGGGATACAAGAGACCCAGTACTTC.

This clonotype has more than one count but fewer than ten. This chain uses TRBV7-2 with TRBJ2-4; D is unclear. Germline CDR1 is SGHTA and CDR2 is FQGNSA. Trimming pared 5 bases from V and 8 bases from J, leaving 16 bases between. This CDR3 comprises 14 residues. CDR3 sequence (DNA): TGTGCCAGCAGCAAGGGCCAGGTCCTGGACATTCAGTACTTC. Its translation: CASSKGQVLDIQYF.

The chain has TRBV20-1 and TRBJ2-7; TRBD2 aligns across 13 bases. V was pared by 1 base and J by 0 bases, with 12 bases of the junction left unmatched. From germline, CDR1 is DFQATT and CDR2 SNEGSKA (reference sequence). This CDR3 is 19 amino acids long. The CDR3, as DNA: TGCAGTGCTAGAGTGAGTCGACTAGCGGGAGGAAGGAGCTCCTACGAGCAGTACGTC. Its translation is CSARVSRLAGGRSSYEQYV.

This clonotype was found a few times. J is TRBJ1-2 and V is TRBV7-2; TRBD1 matches at 9 bases. Looked up from germline, CDR1 is SGHTA and CDR2 is FQGNSA. This CDR3 comprises 18 residues. Trimming took 2 bases from V and 2 from J; bases not matched to a gene: 12. CDR3 sequence reads: CASSLNGKGQGVNYGYTF. In DNA form, the CDR3 reads TGTGCCAGCAGCTTAAACGGAAAGGGACAGGGCGTGAACTATGGCTACACCTTC.

The CDR3 DNA reads as TGCGCCAGCCTACCAGACCGGGGGCGGGCAAACTCCTACAATGAGCAGTTCTTC. This translates into CASLPDRGRANSYNEQFF. The chain joins TRBV23-1 to TRBJ2-1, with D possibly being TRBD1 or TRBD2 (6 bases each). TRBV23-1 falls under the ORF class, with uncertain function. V dropped 8 bases and J dropped 0 bases, with 23 bases sitting between them. CDR3 length: 18 amino acids.

About this clonotype itself: A read error may produce the germline difference seen at one junction end. This chain connects TRBV7-8 to TRBJ1-5; 7 bases match TRBD1. This CDR3 contains 9 residues. Germline CDR1 SGHVS, CDR2 FQNEAQ. CDR3 sequence (DNA): TGTGCCAGCAGCCCGGACAGGAACTTT. It encodes CASSPDRNF.

The chain carries TRBV3-1 and TRBJ1-2, with D possibly being TRBD1 (5 bases). The germline V gene encodes CDR1 LGHDT and CDR2 YNNKEL (reference sequence). The CDR3 has 14 amino acids. V was pared by 4 bases and J by 4 bases, with 13 bases between. The CDR3 here is CASSLGAGGYGYTF. As DNA, the CDR3 is TGTGCCAGCAGCCTTGGGGCCGGAGGCTATGGCTACACCTTC.

The V gene is TRBV6-6, the J gene TRBJ2-1, with 12 positions matching TRBD2. This CDR3 is built from 13 residues. The germline V gene has CDR1 MNHNY and CDR2 SVGAGI (reference sequence). J was trimmed by 8 bases and V by 9 bases; bases with no gene match: 5. The CDR3 is CARRTSGKDEQFF. CDR3 coding DNA: TGTGCCAGAAGGACTAGCGGGAAGGATGAGCAGTTCTTC.

The rearrangement joins TRBV10-3 to TRBJ2-6; a weak D match, TRBD2 (5 bases). The V gene lost 10 bases and the J gene lost 1 base, with 14 bases spanning the gap. CDR1 and CDR2 from the germline V gene are ENHRY and SYGVKD. The CDR3 consists of 15 residues. The CDR3 is CATTQEGSGANVLTF. In DNA, the CDR3 is TGTGCCACGACTCAAGAGGGTTCTGGGGCCAACGTCCTGACTTTC.

V gene TRBV29-1 combines with J gene TRBJ1-3; D gene uncertain. The CDR3 extends over 12 amino acids. Germline lookup yields CDR1 SQVTM and CDR2 ANQGSEA. Between the trimmed V and J ends, which lost 7 bases and 4 bases, there was a span of 11 bases. The CDR3 region is CSGHKVGNTIYF. CDR3 DNA: TGCAGCGGTCATAAGGTCGGAAACACCATATATTTT.